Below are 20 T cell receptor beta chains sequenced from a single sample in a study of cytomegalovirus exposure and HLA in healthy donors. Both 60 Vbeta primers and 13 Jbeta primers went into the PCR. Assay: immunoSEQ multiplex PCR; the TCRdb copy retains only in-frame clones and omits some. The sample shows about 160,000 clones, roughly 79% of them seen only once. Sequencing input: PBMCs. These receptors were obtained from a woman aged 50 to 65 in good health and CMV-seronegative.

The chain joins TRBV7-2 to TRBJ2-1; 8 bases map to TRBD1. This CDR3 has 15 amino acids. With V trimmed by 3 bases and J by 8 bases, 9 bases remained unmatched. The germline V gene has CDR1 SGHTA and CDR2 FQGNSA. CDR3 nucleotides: TGTGCCAGCAGCTTCGGGACAGGCCCTGGGGATGAGCAGTTCTTC. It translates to CASSFGTGPGDEQFF. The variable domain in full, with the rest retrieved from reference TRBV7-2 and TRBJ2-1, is GAGVSQSPSNKVTEKGKDVELRCDPISGHTALYWYRQSLGQGLEFLIYFQGNSAPDKSGLPSDRFSAERTGGSVSTLTIQRTQQEDSAVYLCASSFGTGPGDEQFFGPGTRLTVL.

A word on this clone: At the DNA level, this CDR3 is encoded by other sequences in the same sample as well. The CDR3 sequence: CASSYPRISNKNIQYF. In DNA, the CDR3 is TGTGCCAGCAGTTACCCCCGGATTAGCAACAAAAACATTCAGTACTTC. The chain has TRBV6-6 and TRBJ2-4; no reliable D call. The CDR3 consists of 16 residues. Germline V gives CDR1 MNHNY, CDR2 SVGAGI (reference sequence). Deletions cut 2 bases from V and 3 bases from J, with 14 bases between.

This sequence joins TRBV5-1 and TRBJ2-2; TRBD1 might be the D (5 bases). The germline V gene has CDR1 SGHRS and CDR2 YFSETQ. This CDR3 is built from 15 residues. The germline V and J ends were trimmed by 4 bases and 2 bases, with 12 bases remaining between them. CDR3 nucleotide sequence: TGCGCCAGCAGCCAGCCGACAGTTAACACCGGGGAGCTGTTTTTT. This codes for CASSQPTVNTGELFF.

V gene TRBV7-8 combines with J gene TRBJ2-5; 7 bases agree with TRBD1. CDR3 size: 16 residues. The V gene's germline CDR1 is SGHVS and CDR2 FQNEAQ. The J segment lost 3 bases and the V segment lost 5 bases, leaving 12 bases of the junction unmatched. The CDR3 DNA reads TGTGCCAGCAGCCAGAAACAGGGGATGAGGGAAGAGACCCAGTACTTC. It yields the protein CASSQKQGMREETQYF.

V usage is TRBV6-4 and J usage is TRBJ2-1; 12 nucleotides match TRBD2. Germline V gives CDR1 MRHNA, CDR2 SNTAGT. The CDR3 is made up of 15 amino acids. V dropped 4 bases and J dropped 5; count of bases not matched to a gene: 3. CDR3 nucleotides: TGTGCCAGCAGTGCCCTAGCGGGGGGGCACAATGAGCAGTTCTTC. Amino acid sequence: CASSALAGGHNEQFF.

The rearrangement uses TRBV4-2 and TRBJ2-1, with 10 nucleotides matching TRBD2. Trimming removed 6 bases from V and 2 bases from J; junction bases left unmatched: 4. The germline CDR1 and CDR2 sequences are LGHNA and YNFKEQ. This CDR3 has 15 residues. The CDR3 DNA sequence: TGTGCCAGCAGTTTTAGCGGGGGGACCTACAATGAGCAGTTCTTC. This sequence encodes CASSFSGGTYNEQFF.

The CDR3 coding sequence is TGTGCCAGCAGCCCAGCGGGAGTCTACGAGCAGTACTTC. Translated: CASSPAGVYEQYF. The chain joins TRBV14 to TRBJ2-7; TRBD2 agrees at 8 bases. Unmatched junction bases numbered 2, after V lost 4 bases and J lost 3 bases. The length of the CDR3 is 13 residues. Germline CDR1 and CDR2: SGHDN and FVKESK. Full variable domain (remainder filled in from reference TRBV14 and TRBJ2-7): EAGVTQFPSHSVIEKGQTVTLRCDPISGHDNLYWYRRVMGKEIKFLLHFVKESKQDESGMPNNRFLAERTGGTYSTLKVQPAELEDSGVYFCASSPAGVYEQYFGPGTRLTVT.

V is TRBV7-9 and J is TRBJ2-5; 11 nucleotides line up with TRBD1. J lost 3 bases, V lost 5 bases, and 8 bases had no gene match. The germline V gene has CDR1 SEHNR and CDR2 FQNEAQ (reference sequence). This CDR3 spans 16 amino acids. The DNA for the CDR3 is TGTGCCAGCAGCCCGTCTGGGACAGGGGGTAAAGAGACCCAGTACTTC. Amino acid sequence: CASSPSGTGGKETQYF.

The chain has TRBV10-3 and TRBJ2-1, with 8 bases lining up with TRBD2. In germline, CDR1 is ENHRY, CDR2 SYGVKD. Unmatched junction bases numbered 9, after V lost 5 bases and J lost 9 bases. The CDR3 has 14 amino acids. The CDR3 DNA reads TGTGCCATCAGTCCGTCAATAGCGGGATTTGAGCAGTTCTTC. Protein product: CAISPSIAGFEQFF.

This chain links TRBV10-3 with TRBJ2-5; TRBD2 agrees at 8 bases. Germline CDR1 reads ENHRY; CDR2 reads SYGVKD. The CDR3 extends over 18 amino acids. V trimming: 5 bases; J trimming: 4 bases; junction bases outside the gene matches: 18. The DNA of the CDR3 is TGTGCCATCAGTACACAGATAAGTGGACTAGCAGTTAGAGAGACCCAGTACTTC. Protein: CAISTQISGLAVRETQYF.

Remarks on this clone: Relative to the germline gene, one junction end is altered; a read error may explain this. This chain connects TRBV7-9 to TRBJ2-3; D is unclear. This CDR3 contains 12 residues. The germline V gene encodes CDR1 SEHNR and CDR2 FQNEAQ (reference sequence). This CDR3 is CSSSRDVYWQYF. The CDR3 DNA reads TGTTCCAGCAGCCGCGATGTCTACTGGCAGTATTTT.

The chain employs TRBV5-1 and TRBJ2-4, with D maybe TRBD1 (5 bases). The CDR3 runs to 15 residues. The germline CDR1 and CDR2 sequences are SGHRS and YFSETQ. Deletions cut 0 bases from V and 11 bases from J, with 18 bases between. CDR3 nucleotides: TGCGCCAGCAGCTTGGAAGCGCAGGGATCCGTTGTTCAGTACTTC. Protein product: CASSLEAQGSVVQYF. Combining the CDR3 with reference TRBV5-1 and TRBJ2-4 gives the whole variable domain KAGVTQTPRYLIKTRGQQVTLSCSPISGHRSVSWYQQTPGQGLQFLFEYFSETQRNKGNFPGRFSGRQFSNSRSEMNVSTLELGDSALYLCASSLEAQGSVVQYFGAGTRLSVL.

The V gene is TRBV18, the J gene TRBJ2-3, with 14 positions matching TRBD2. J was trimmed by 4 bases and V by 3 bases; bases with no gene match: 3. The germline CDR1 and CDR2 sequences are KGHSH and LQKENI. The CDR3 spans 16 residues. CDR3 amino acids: CASSPGLAGESDTQYF. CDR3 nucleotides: TGTGCCAGCTCACCGGGACTAGCGGGAGAATCAGATACGCAGTATTTT.

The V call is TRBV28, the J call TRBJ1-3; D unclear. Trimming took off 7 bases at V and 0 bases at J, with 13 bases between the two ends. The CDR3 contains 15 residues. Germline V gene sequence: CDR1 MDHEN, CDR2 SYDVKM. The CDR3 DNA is TGTGCCAGCATTCTGACATCTAACTCTGGAAACACCATATATTTT. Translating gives CASILTSNSGNTIYF.

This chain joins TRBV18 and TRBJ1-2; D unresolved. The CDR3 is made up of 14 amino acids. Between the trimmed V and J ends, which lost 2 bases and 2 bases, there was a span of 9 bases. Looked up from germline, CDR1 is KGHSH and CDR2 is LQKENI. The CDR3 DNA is TGTGCCAGCTCACCAGGCAGGAGGAACTATGGCTACACCTTC. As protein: CASSPGRRNYGYTF.

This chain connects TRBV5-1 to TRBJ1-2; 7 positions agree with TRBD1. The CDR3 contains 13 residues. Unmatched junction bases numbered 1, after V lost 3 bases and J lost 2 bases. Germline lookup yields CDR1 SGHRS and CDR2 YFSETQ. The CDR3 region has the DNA TGCGCCAGCAGCTCGGGACAGAACTATGGCTACACCTTC. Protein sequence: CASSSGQNYGYTF.

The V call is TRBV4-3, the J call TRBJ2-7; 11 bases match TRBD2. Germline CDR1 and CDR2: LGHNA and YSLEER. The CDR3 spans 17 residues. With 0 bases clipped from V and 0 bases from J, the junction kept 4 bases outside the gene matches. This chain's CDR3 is CASSQDFTSGSSYEQYF. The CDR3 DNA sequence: TGCGCCAGCAGCCAAGACTTTACTAGCGGGAGCTCCTACGAGCAGTACTTC.

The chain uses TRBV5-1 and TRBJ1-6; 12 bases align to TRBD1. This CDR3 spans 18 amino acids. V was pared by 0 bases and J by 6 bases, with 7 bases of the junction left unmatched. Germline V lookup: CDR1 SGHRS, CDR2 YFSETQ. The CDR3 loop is CASSLDTGTGGVNSPLHF. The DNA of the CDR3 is TGCGCCAGCAGCTTGGATACCGGGACAGGGGGCGTTAATTCACCCCTCCACTTT.

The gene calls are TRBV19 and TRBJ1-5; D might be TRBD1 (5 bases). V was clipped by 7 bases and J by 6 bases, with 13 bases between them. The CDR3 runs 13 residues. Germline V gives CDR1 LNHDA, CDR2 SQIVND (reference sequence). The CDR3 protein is CASTGSSAQPQHF. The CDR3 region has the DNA TGTGCCAGTACAGGGTCTTCGGCTCAGCCCCAGCATTTT.

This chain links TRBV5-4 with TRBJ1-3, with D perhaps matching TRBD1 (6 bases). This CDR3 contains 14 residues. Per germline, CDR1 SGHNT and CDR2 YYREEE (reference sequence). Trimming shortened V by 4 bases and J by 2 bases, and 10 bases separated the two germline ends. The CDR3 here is CASSLTGPGNTIYF. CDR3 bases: TGTGCCAGCAGCCTAACAGGGCCTGGAAACACCATATATTTT. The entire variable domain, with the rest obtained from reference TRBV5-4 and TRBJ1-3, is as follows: ETGVTQSPTHLIKTRGQQVTLRCSSQSGHNTVSWYQQALGQGPQFIFQYYREEENGRGNFPPRFSGLQFPNYSSELNVNALELDDSALYLCASSLTGPGNTIYFGEGSWLTVV.